The 23 T cell receptor beta chains below come from one sample, sequenced in a study of T cell changes during pregnancy in multiple sclerosis. Profiling relied on immunoSEQ multiplex PCR, and the TCRdb table lists in-frame clones only, not all of them. The repertoire holds more than 55,000 clones, with 90% to 95% as singletons. The sample here was peripheral blood, taken in the third trimester of pregnancy. The receptors were sampled from a female donor with multiple sclerosis, enrolled in a pregnancy study.

The chain joins TRBV7-2 to TRBJ2-1, with 12 bases lining up with TRBD2. After removal of 8 bases from V and 14 bases from J, the junction contained 7 bases not matched to a gene. The V gene's germline CDR1 is SGHTA and CDR2 FQGNSA. This CDR3 is 12 amino acids long. CDR3 in DNA: TGTGCCAGCTCGGAACTAGCGGGAGGCAAGTTCTTC. It yields the protein CASSELAGGKFF.

The genes are TRBV18 and TRBJ2-1; 8 positions match TRBD2. The trim removed 4 bases at V and 6 bases at J, leaving 11 bases unmatched. The CDR3 consists of 16 residues. The V gene's germline CDR1 is KGHSH and CDR2 LQKENI. CDR3 sequence (DNA): TGTGCCAGCTCACACCCGGGAGGGGGAAAAAGCAATGAGCAGTTCTTC. Translation gives CASSHPGGGKSNEQFF. The whole variable domain, filled in from reference TRBV18 and TRBJ2-1, reads NAGVMQNPRHLVRRRGQEARLRCSPMKGHSHVYWYRQLPEEGLKFMVYLQKENIIDESGMPKERFSAEFPKEGPSILRIQQVVRGDSAAYFCASSHPGGGKSNEQFFGPGTRLTVL.

The chain is built from TRBV5-1 and TRBJ1-6; unclear D gene. The CDR3 extends over 13 amino acids. Germline values: CDR1 SGHRS, CDR2 YFSETQ. V was clipped by 0 bases and J by 9 bases, with 7 bases between them. The CDR3 protein is CASSLEGSSPLHF. Written as DNA, the CDR3 is TGCGCCAGCAGCTTGGAAGGGAGTTCACCCCTCCACTTT.

The V gene is TRBV13, the J gene TRBJ2-7; 10 bases are shared with TRBD2. Germline loops: CDR1 PRHDT, CDR2 FYEKMQ (reference sequence). The CDR3 has 15 residues. The ends lost 5 bases at V and 4 bases at J; junction bases unmatched: 8. The CDR3 DNA reads TGTGCCAGCAGCGCCAGGACTAGCGGACTGTACGAGCAGTACTTC. Amino acid sequence: CASSARTSGLYEQYF.

The chain is built from TRBV6-1 and TRBJ1-3, with TRBD1 as a possible D gene (5 bases). Germline lookup yields CDR1 MNHNS and CDR2 SASEGT. The V and J ends lost 2 bases and 0 bases respectively, with 11 bases between them. This CDR3 has 16 amino acids. The CDR3 coding sequence is TGTGCCAGCAGTGAACGGGGGAGGGGCTCTGGAAACACCATATATTTT. Protein product: CASSERGRGSGNTIYF.

The chain uses TRBV15 and TRBJ2-5, with 9 bases matching TRBD1. Germline CDR1 is LNHNV and CDR2 is YYDKDF (reference sequence). With 1 base clipped from V and 2 bases from J, the junction kept 5 bases outside the gene matches. The CDR3 totals 16 residues. CDR3 DNA sequence: TGTGCCACCAGCAGAGTGGGAGACAGGGGGCAAGAGACCCAGTACTTC. It translates to CATSRVGDRGQETQYF.

The chain carries TRBV7-9 and TRBJ2-2, with 8 bases lining up with TRBD1. CDR1 SEHNR and CDR2 FQNEAQ come from the germline V gene (reference sequence). CDR3 length: 15 residues. Trimming took 2 bases from V and 10 from J; bases not matched to a gene: 9. The DNA of the CDR3 is TGTGCCAGCAGCTTACAGTCAGGGGGCCAGGAGGAGCTGTTTTTT. Protein: CASSLQSGGQEELFF.

The sample holds one count of this clone. This chain connects TRBV28 to TRBJ2-7; the D gene is possibly TRBD2 (6 bases). The germline V and J ends were trimmed by 4 bases and 6 bases, with 16 bases remaining between them. Germline CDR1 and CDR2: MDHEN and SYDVKM. This CDR3 has 14 amino acids. The CDR3 protein is CASSSRTIWSEQYF. CDR3 DNA sequence: TGTGCCAGCAGTTCTCGGACTATTTGGAGCGAGCAGTACTTC.

This CDR3 reads CASSFGGGGEQYF. The CDR3 region has the DNA TGCGCCAGCAGCTTCGGGGGGGGTGGGGAGCAGTACTTC. This chain connects TRBV5-1 to TRBJ2-7, with 8 positions matching TRBD2. The germline gives CDR1 SGHRS, CDR2 YFSETQ. CDR3 length: 13 residues. J gave up 7 bases and V 2 bases, and 5 bases lay outside the gene matches.

The DNA for the CDR3 is TGTGCCAGCAACCTACAGGGGTCCCAAGAGACCCAGTACTTC. Translation: CASNLQGSQETQYF. This sequence joins TRBV6-1 and TRBJ2-5, with 7 bases lining up with TRBD1. CDR1 MNHNS and CDR2 SASEGT come from the germline V gene. The CDR3 runs to 14 residues. With 7 bases clipped from V and 1 base from J, the junction kept 6 bases outside the gene matches.

The chain couples TRBV28 to TRBJ1-1, with 9 bases that match TRBD1. The V and J ends lost 4 bases and 11 bases, in that order; junction bases with no gene match: 8. Germline lookup yields CDR1 MDHEN and CDR2 SYDVKM. This CDR3 has 13 amino acids. This CDR3 reads CASSYTGTGRAFF. The CDR3 region has the DNA TGTGCCAGCAGTTACACCGGGACAGGGCGGGCTTTCTTT.

Regarding this clone: The junction departs from germline at one end; a sequencing error may be responsible. This sequence joins TRBV5-1 and TRBJ1-1; D is possibly TRBD1 (6 bases). This CDR3 contains 11 residues. Germline V gives CDR1 SGHRS, CDR2 YFSETQ. Written as DNA, the CDR3 is TGCGCCAGCAGTCGGGACACAGAAGCTTTCTTT. It translates to CASSRDTEAFF.

This chain connects TRBV10-3 to TRBJ2-5, with TRBD2 matching over 8 bases. In germline, CDR1 is ENHRY, CDR2 SYGVKD. V gave up 10 bases and J gave up 2 bases; unmatched junction bases: 9. There are 14 residues in the CDR3. CDR3 sequence reads: CATGGERGQETQYF. CDR3 in DNA: TGTGCCACCGGGGGGGAGCGGGGACAAGAGACCCAGTACTTC.

The CDR3 region is CASSLRTGTDTQYF. Written as DNA, the CDR3 is TGTGCCAGCAGCCTTAGGACAGGCACAGATACGCAGTATTTT. V usage is TRBV11-2 and J usage is TRBJ2-3; maybe TRBD1 (6 bases). The CDR3 contains 14 residues. Germline V gene lookup returns CDR1 SGHAT and CDR2 FQNNGV. Trimming took 5 bases from V and 1 from J, leaving 10 bases between them.

The CDR3 nucleotides read TGTGCCAGCAGCTTAGACAGACTGTACCAAGAGACCCAGTACTTC. This encodes CASSLDRLYQETQYF. The V gene is TRBV11-2, the J gene TRBJ2-5; D not resolved. Germline-derived CDR1 and CDR2 are SGHAT and FQNNGV. The ends were cut back, 0 bases at V and 0 bases at J, with 8 bases in the middle. There are 15 residues in the CDR3.

The CDR3 DNA is TGTGCCAGCAGTGAGAGCAGGGGGAACTCCTACGAGCAGTACTTC. Protein product: CASSESRGNSYEQYF. The chain couples TRBV2 to TRBJ2-7; 7 nucleotides match TRBD1. Germline values: CDR1 SNHLY, CDR2 FYNNEI. Trimming removed 3 bases from V and 0 bases from J; junction bases left unmatched: 5. The CDR3 runs 15 residues.

This rearrangement joins TRBV7-3 to TRBJ2-2; 10 nucleotides line up with TRBD1. Germline CDR1 reads SGHTA; CDR2 reads FQGTGA. The CDR3 totals 14 residues. Trimming cost V 5 bases and J 11 bases; bases outside gene matches: 8. The CDR3: CASSQTRDRGELFF. DNA for the CDR3: TGTGCCAGCAGCCAAACTCGGGACAGGGGAGAGCTGTTTTTT.

CDR3 protein: CASSPGTSGRGEQFF. The CDR3 region has the DNA TGTGCCAGCTCACCAGGGACTAGCGGGAGGGGTGAGCAGTTCTTC. The chain joins TRBV18 to TRBJ2-1; 16 positions agree with TRBD2. The trim removed 2 bases at V and 9 bases at J, leaving 1 base unmatched. Germline CDR1 is KGHSH and CDR2 is LQKENI. This CDR3 spans 15 amino acids.

The V and J genes are TRBV9 and TRBJ2-7; no clear D. Germline CDR1 and CDR2: SGDLS and YYNGEE. The CDR3 is 13 residues long. V gave up 4 bases and J gave up 7 bases, with 15 bases separating them. CDR3 loop: CASSSSVLREQYF. The CDR3 coding sequence is TGTGCCAGCAGCAGCAGCGTCCTCCGGGAGCAGTACTTC.

DNA of the CDR3: TGTGCCAGCAAAGGGACAGGGGAAAATCAGCCCCAGCATTTT. Amino acids: CASKGTGENQPQHF. The V and J genes are TRBV6-5 and TRBJ1-5; 10 bases map to TRBD1. Germline-derived CDR1 and CDR2 are MNHEY and SVGAGI. J was trimmed by 4 bases and V by 7 bases; bases with no gene match: 4. The CDR3 has 14 residues.

This clone appeared a single time. V gene TRBV7-9 combines with J gene TRBJ2-5; weak D call: TRBD2 (5 bases). TRBJ2-7 explains the end of the DNA better; the J call may be wrong. This CDR3 has 13 residues. Germline V gene data show CDR1 as SEHNR and CDR2 as FQNEAQ (reference sequence). CDR3 in DNA: TGTGCCAGCAGCTTAGGATTAGGAGGCGAGCAGTACTTC. Translation gives CASSLGLGGEQYF.

The rearrangement joins TRBV19 to TRBJ2-7; unclear D gene. Trimming shortened V by 9 bases and J by 6 bases, and 6 bases separated the two germline ends. Germline loops: CDR1 LNHDA, CDR2 SQIVND (reference sequence). The CDR3 runs 9 residues. CDR3 DNA sequence: TGTGCCAGCGAGGTCGAGCAGTACTTC. Amino acid sequence: CASEVEQYF.

The chain joins TRBV18 to TRBJ2-7; tentative D call: TRBD1 (6 bases). Trimming pared 6 bases from V and 0 bases from J, leaving 12 bases between. Per germline, CDR1 KGHSH and CDR2 LQKENI. The CDR3 runs to 14 residues. The CDR3 reads CASSSTGLSYEQYF. The DNA for the CDR3 is TGTGCCAGCTCGTCTACAGGGCTCTCCTACGAGCAGTACTTC.